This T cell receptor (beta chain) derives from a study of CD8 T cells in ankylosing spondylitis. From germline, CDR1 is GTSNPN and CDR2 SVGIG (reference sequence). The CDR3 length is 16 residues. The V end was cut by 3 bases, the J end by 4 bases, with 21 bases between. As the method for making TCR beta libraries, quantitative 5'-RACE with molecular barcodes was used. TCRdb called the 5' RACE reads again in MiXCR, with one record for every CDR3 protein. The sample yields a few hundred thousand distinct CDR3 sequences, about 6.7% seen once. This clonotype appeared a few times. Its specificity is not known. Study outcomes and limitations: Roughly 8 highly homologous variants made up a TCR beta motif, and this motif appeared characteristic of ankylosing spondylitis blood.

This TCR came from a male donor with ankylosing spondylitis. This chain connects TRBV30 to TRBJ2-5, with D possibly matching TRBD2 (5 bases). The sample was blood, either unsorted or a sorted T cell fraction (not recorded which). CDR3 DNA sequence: TGTGCCTGGAGCTCGAGGTACTCTAGAGGAGGAGAGACCCAGTACTTC. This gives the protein CAWSSRYSRGGETQYF. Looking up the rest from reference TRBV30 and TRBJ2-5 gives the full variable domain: SQTIHQWPATLVQPVGSPLSLECTVEGTSNPNLYWYRQAAGRGLQLLFYSVGIGQISSEVPQNLSASRPQDRQFILSSKKLLLSDSGFYLCAWSSRYSRGGETQYFGPGTRLLVL.